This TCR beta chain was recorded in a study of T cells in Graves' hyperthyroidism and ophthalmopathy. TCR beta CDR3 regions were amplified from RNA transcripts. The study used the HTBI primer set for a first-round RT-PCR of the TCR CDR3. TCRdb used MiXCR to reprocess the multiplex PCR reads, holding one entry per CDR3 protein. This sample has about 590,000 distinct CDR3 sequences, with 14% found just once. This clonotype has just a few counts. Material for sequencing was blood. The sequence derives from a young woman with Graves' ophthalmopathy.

In DNA, the CDR3 is TGTGCCAGCAGTACGACAGGGACGGCTGAAGCTTTCTTT. Its protein is CASSTTGTAEAFF. The chain uses TRBV25-1 and TRBJ1-1; 7 bases match TRBD1. Germline lookup yields CDR1 MGHDK and CDR2 SYGVNS. The CDR3 contains 13 residues. The trim removed 5 bases at V and 6 bases at J, leaving 6 bases unmatched.